This T cell receptor (beta chain) was captured in a study of T-cell reconstitution after alpha-beta-depleted transplantation in children. This clonotype was seen only a few times. The CDR3 length is 13 residues. Trimming removed 5 bases at V and 3 bases at J, with 11 bases between. Preparation of the TCRbeta library used unique molecular identifiers. TCRdb analysed the PCR reads with MiXCR anew, one entry per CDR3 protein. The table lists some 390,000 distinct CDR3 sequences, around 20% of them singletons. The chain carries TRBV12-3 or TRBV12-4 and TRBJ2-7, with D unclear. Sequencing was performed on PBMCs from the stem cell graft donor, taken from the stem cell graft. The receptor was derived from a human donor who donated a stem cell graft to a child with acute myeloid leukemia. The DNA for the CDR3 is TGTGCCAGCAGTCAATTGGGTCTCTACGAGCAGTACTTC. This encodes CASSQLGLYEQYF.